The 2 T cell receptor beta chains in this list originate from one sample, sequenced in a study of T-cell memory formation after mild COVID-19. From the 5' RACE reads, TCRdb called clonotypes with MiXCR, one entry per CDR3 protein. The table records fewer than 450,000 distinct CDR3 sequences, 24% of them present only once. Sequenced material: PBMCs or a T cell subset sorted from them (not recorded which). Source of these receptors: an adult woman who had mild COVID-19 (a few samples of this study predate the infection). Cell type and time point are not known.

The chain recombines TRBV6-5 with TRBJ2-7, with D tentatively TRBD1 or TRBD2 (6 bases each). Germline V CDR1 and CDR2: MNHEY, SVGAGI. This CDR3 is built from 15 residues. V lost 6 bases and J 3 bases, leaving 18 bases between the germline ends. The CDR3 region is CASSREGRGDYEQYF. The CDR3 nucleotides are TGTGCCAGCAGCAGGGAAGGAAGGGGGGACTACGAGCAGTACTTC.

This clonotype was counted between two and nine times. The chain carries TRBV7-3 and TRBJ1-2; 10 nucleotides line up with TRBD1. The CDR3 loop spans 15 amino acids. From germline, CDR1 is SGHTA and CDR2 FQGTGA. V dropped 5 bases and J dropped 5; count of bases not matched to a gene: 8. In nucleotides, the CDR3 is TGTGCCAGCAGCCCCAAGACAGGGGGCGTGTATGGCTACACCTTC. Its protein is CASSPKTGGVYGYTF.